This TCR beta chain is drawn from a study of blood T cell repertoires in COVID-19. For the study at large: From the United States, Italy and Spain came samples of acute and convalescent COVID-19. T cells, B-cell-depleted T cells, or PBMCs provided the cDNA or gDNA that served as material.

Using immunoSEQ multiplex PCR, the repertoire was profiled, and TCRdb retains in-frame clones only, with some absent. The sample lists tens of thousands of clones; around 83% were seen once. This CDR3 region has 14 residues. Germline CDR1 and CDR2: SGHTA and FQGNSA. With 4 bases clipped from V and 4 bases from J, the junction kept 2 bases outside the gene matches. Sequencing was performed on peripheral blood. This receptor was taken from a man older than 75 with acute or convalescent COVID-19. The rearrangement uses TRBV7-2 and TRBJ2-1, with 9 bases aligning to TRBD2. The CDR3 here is CASSYGLAYNEQFF. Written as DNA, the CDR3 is TGTGCCAGCAGCTACGGACTAGCGTACAATGAGCAGTTCTTC.